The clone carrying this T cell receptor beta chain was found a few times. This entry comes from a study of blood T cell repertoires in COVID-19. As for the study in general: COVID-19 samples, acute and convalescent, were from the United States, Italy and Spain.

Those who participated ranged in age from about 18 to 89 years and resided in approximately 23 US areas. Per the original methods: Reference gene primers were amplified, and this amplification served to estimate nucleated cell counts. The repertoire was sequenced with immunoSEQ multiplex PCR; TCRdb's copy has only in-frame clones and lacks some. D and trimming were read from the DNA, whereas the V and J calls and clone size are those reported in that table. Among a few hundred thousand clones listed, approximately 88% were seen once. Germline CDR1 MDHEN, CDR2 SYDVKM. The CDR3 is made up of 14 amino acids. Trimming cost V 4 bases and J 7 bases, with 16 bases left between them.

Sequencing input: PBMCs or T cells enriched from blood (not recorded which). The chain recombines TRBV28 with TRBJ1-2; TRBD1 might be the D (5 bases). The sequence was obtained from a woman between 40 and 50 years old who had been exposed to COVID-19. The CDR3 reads CASSSIGAPGGYTF. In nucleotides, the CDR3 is TGTGCCAGCAGTTCCATTGGGGCCCCGGGTGGCTACACCTTC.